The clone carrying this TCR beta chain was counted once. Its antigen is unidentified. The data belong to a study of T cell repertoires in cytomegalovirus infection. Across the whole study: CMV epitopes used comprised recently identified HLA-C-restricted ones and well-studied HLA-B-restricted ones.

Trimming took off 6 bases at V and 7 bases at J, with 10 bases between the two ends. CDR3 size: 13 residues. CDR1 is MNHNY and CDR2 is SVGAGI in the germline V gene (reference sequence). One entry per CDR3 protein results from TCRdb running MiXCR on the reads. In the table there are roughly 500,000 distinct CDR3 sequences, roughly 43% of which are singletons. The sample here was cultured PBMCs, taken from culture after CMV antigen stimulation. The TCR comes from a human donor in good health (CMV status not recorded). Some clones in this sample may be carry-over from other donors' samples. The chain has TRBV6-6 and TRBJ1-6; no definite D call. The CDR3 nucleotides read TGTGCCAGCAGCGGCAGGTTGAATTCACCCCTCCACTTT. This codes for CASSGRLNSPLHF.